This T cell receptor (beta chain) was recorded in a study of post-analysis software for immune sequencing data. Study results and limitations: The five TRBV segments detected at higher frequency in patients than in controls included TRBV5-6, TRBV5-1 and TRBV20-1. For normalized Chao1 diversity, multiple sclerosis patients scored significantly lower than controls did.

Presence of unique molecular identifiers characterized the TCR beta cDNA libraries. T cells numbering about 0.9 to 11 million yielded cDNA molecules that totaled some 500,000. MiXCR, applied by TCRdb to the PCR reads, yields one record per CDR3 protein. The table shows about 820,000 distinct CDR3 sequences, with around 50% occurring only once. This clonotype was seen a few times. Its antigen is not known. The CDR3 is 12 amino acids. CDR1 and CDR2 from the germline V gene are MNHNS and SASEGT. Trimming pared 3 bases from V and 7 bases from J, leaving 10 bases between. The clonotype was recovered from a girl aged 5 to 17 with multiple sclerosis. The sample comprised blood. This chain links TRBV6-1 with TRBJ2-7, with a weak D call TRBD2 (5 bases). Here the CDR3 DNA reads TGTGCCAGCAGTGATCTTACGGGGGAGCAGTACTTC. Its translation: CASSDLTGEQYF.